A single sample is the source of the 27 T cell receptor beta chains below, sequenced in a study of circulating and synovial CD4+ cells in juvenile arthritis. The protocol was immunoSEQ multiplex PCR, while the TCRdb copy is restricted to in-frame clones and leaves out a portion. The sample consists of tens of thousands of clones, about 94% of them appearing once. Specimen: CD4+ T cells from blood. The source is a human donor with juvenile idiopathic arthritis.

This clone has only one observation. This chain uses TRBV28 with TRBJ1-2; D might be TRBD1 (6 bases). There are 22 residues in the CDR3. From germline, CDR1 is MDHEN and CDR2 SYDVKM. Trimming shortened V by 5 bases and J by 4 bases, and 38 bases separated the two germline ends. CDR3 protein: CASSRGFMIWETGNPLLYGYTF. In nucleotides, the CDR3 is TGTGCCAGCAGTAGGGGCTTTATGATCTGGGAAACAGGGAACCCTTTACTCTATGGCTACACCTTC.

CDR3 in amino acids: CASSSLPGQGADTQYF. The CDR3 nucleotides are TGTGCCAGCAGCTCCCTACCGGGACAGGGAGCAGATACGCAGTATTTT. V gene TRBV5-4 combines with J gene TRBJ2-3; 9 positions match TRBD1. The CDR3 totals 16 residues. After removal of 3 bases from V and 4 bases from J, the junction contained 9 bases not matched to a gene. CDR1 SGHNT and CDR2 YYREEE come from the germline V gene (reference sequence). The full variable domain, in which reference TRBV5-4 and TRBJ2-3 provide the parts outside the CDR3, is ETGVTQSPTHLIKTRGQQVTLRCSSQSGHNTVSWYQQALGQGPQFIFQYYREEENGRGNFPPRFSGLQFPNYSSELNVNALELDDSALYLCASSSLPGQGADTQYFGPGTRLTVL.

The chain joins TRBV18 to TRBJ2-4; perhaps TRBD2 as D (6 bases). Germline lookup yields CDR1 KGHSH and CDR2 LQKENI. This CDR3 has 17 residues. V was cut by 1 base and J by 1 base, with 14 bases left in between. The CDR3 region is CASSPRGGGWAKNIQYF. CDR3 nucleotides: TGTGCCAGCTCACCACGCGGTGGAGGGTGGGCCAAAAACATTCAGTACTTC.

The rearrangement links TRBV5-1 to TRBJ2-1, with 10 positions matching TRBD2. The CDR3 has 16 residues. Per the germline V gene, CDR1 is SGHRS and CDR2 is YFSETQ. The trim removed 0 bases at V and 3 bases at J, leaving 3 bases unmatched. The CDR3 here is CASSLASGGHYNEQFF. The CDR3 DNA reads as TGCGCCAGCAGCTTGGCTAGCGGGGGACACTACAATGAGCAGTTCTTC.

The rearrangement links TRBV6-1 to TRBJ2-3, with D possibly being TRBD2 (7 bases). CDR1 and CDR2 (germline): MNHNS, SASEGT. CDR3 length: 14 amino acids. Trimming removed 9 bases at V and 5 bases at J, with 18 bases between. The CDR3 sequence is CASRIGGPGDTQYF. CDR3 sequence (DNA): TGTGCCAGTCGAATCGGGGGGCCGGGAGATACGCAGTATTTT.

This chain connects TRBV5-3 to TRBJ2-7, with a weak D call TRBD2 (5 bases). TRBV5-3 is an ORF for which the function is uncertain. The CDR3 length is 17 residues. Trimming removed 0 bases at V and 2 bases at J, with 18 bases between. The CDR3: CARSLARGYLRTYEQYF. As DNA, the CDR3 is TGTGCCAGAAGCTTGGCCAGAGGGTACTTGCGGACCTACGAGCAGTACTTC.

The genes are TRBV19 and TRBJ2-5, with a weak D call TRBD2 (6 bases). Germline lookup yields CDR1 LNHDA and CDR2 SQIVND (reference sequence). V lost 4 bases and J 3 bases, leaving 18 bases between the germline ends. This CDR3 region has 16 residues. The CDR3 nucleotides are TGTGCCAGTAGTAGAATTTTTTCGGGGGTCAAAGAGACCCAGTACTTC. Amino acids: CASSRIFSGVKETQYF.

The genes are TRBV19 and TRBJ1-2; tentative D call: TRBD1 (5 bases). V dropped 5 bases and J dropped 5 bases, with 12 bases sitting between them. The CDR3 extends over 13 amino acids. From germline, CDR1 is LNHDA and CDR2 SQIVND (reference sequence). The CDR3 DNA reads as TGTGCCAGTAGTTTGGACATGAGGTATGGCTACACCTTC. It codes for CASSLDMRYGYTF.

The chain joins TRBV11-3 to TRBJ2-1; 9 bases align to TRBD1. Per the germline V gene, CDR1 is SGHNT and CDR2 is YENEEA. V shed 6 bases, J shed 7 bases, and the junction held 10 bases outside the gene matches. The CDR3 consists of 15 residues. The CDR3, as DNA: TGTGCCAGCAGTGCCTGGACAGGGGAGTCGAATGAGCAGTTCTTC. It specifies CASSAWTGESNEQFF.

The gene calls are TRBV7-9 and TRBJ1-2; D gene unclear. The ends were cut back, 1 base at V and 5 bases at J, with 14 bases in the middle. The CDR3 has 15 amino acids. Germline V gives CDR1 SEHNR, CDR2 FQNEAQ (reference sequence). This chain's CDR3 is CASSLDVGSWYGYTF. CDR3 sequence (DNA): TGTGCCAGCAGCTTAGATGTGGGCTCCTGGTATGGCTACACCTTC.

The sample holds one count of this clone. The rearrangement joins TRBV19 to TRBJ2-3; D unresolved. Germline CDR1 LNHDA, CDR2 SQIVND (reference sequence). The CDR3 totals 16 residues. V shed 4 bases and J shed 0 bases, with 14 bases lying between them. The CDR3, as DNA: TGTGCCAGTAGTAGGGTAGGAGACGCTAGCACAGATACGCAGTATTTT. Amino acids: CASSRVGDASTDTQYF.

The V gene is TRBV9, the J gene TRBJ2-5; D is unclear. Germline CDR1 SGDLS, CDR2 YYNGEE. The CDR3 runs to 13 residues. V lost 0 bases and J 2 bases, leaving 5 bases between the germline ends. The CDR3 DNA sequence: TGTGCCAGCAGCGTAGAAACACAAGAGACCCAGTACTTC. Translation: CASSVETQETQYF.

This chain uses TRBV5-6 with TRBJ1-5; 7 bases align to TRBD1. The CDR3 is 14 amino acids. V shed 1 base, J shed 4 bases, and the junction held 2 bases outside the gene matches. Germline V gene lookup returns CDR1 SGHDT and CDR2 YYEEEE. CDR3 loop: CASSLSGGNQPQHF. CDR3 DNA sequence: TGTGCCAGCAGCTTGTCAGGGGGAAATCAGCCCCAGCATTTT.

The V gene is TRBV6-5, the J gene TRBJ1-1; D is perhaps TRBD1 (6 bases). The germline gives CDR1 MNHEY, CDR2 SVGAGI. Trimming shortened V by 3 bases and J by 6 bases, and 14 bases separated the two germline ends. The CDR3 length is 14 residues. CDR3 protein: CASSYKGGRAEAFF. The CDR3 DNA sequence: TGTGCCAGCAGTTATAAGGGGGGGAGAGCTGAAGCTTTCTTT.

This chain links TRBV6-6 with TRBJ2-7; D is possibly TRBD1 (5 bases). Germline V gives CDR1 MNHNY, CDR2 SVGAGI (reference sequence). The CDR3 covers 14 residues. V lost 8 bases to trimming and J lost 1 base, with 15 bases between them. CDR3 protein: CASGRGPQSYEQYF. The DNA for the CDR3 is TGTGCCAGCGGTAGGGGTCCCCAATCCTACGAGCAGTACTTC.

The gene calls are TRBV11-3 and TRBJ1-5; D is ambiguous. Germline CDR1 SGHNT, CDR2 YENEEA. The ends were cut back, 4 bases at V and 4 bases at J, with 17 bases in the middle. The CDR3 loop spans 16 amino acids. In DNA, the CDR3 is TGTGCCAGCAGCTATAGTGGCGAGGGAGGGAATCAGCCCCAGCATTTT. The encoded protein is CASSYSGEGGNQPQHF.

This chain uses TRBV30 with TRBJ2-2; TRBD1 agrees at 9 bases. Germline trimming cut 7 bases from V and 2 bases from J; bases unmatched to any gene: 8. Looked up from germline, CDR1 is GTSNPN and CDR2 is SVGIG (reference sequence). This CDR3 comprises 15 residues. This CDR3 reads CASRGDRANTGELFF. The CDR3 region has the DNA TGTGCCTCTAGGGGGGACAGGGCAAACACCGGGGAGCTGTTTTTT.

The rearrangement links TRBV18 to TRBJ1-5; possible D gene TRBD1, 5 bases. V lost 1 base and J lost 2, with 6 bases in between. The CDR3 sequence is 14 residues long. The germline gives CDR1 KGHSH, CDR2 LQKENI. This CDR3 reads CASSPLGGNQPQHF. The CDR3 coding sequence is TGTGCCAGCTCACCACTAGGGGGCAATCAGCCCCAGCATTTT. The whole variable domain, remainder taken from reference TRBV18 and TRBJ1-5, is NAGVMQNPRHLVRRRGQEARLRCSPMKGHSHVYWYRQLPEEGLKFMVYLQKENIIDESGMPKERFSAEFPKEGPSILRIQQVVRGDSAAYFCASSPLGGNQPQHFGDGTRLSIL.

The chain recombines TRBV4-2 with TRBJ2-7, with 9 bases identical to TRBD1. Germline V CDR1 and CDR2: LGHNA, YNFKEQ. The CDR3 sequence is 19 residues long. V dropped 2 bases and J dropped 3; count of bases not matched to a gene: 17. CDR3 sequence reads: CASSQITAFTGGADYEQYF. In DNA, the CDR3 is TGTGCCAGCAGCCAAATCACAGCTTTTACAGGGGGCGCTGACTACGAGCAGTACTTC.

The chain uses TRBV7-2 and TRBJ1-5, with 7 bases lining up with TRBD1. J gave up 8 bases and V 10 bases, and 17 bases lay outside the gene matches. This CDR3 comprises 15 residues. The germline CDR1 and CDR2 sequences are SGHTA and FQGNSA. The CDR3 here is CATSRGRGIAEPQHF. DNA for the CDR3: TGTGCCACTTCCAGGGGCAGGGGGATAGCTGAGCCCCAGCATTTT.

The gene calls are TRBV7-3 and TRBJ1-1; TRBD1 aligns across 7 bases. The CDR3 contains 14 residues. The V gene end was trimmed by 0 bases and the J gene end by 4 bases; junction bases not matched to a gene: 2. Germline V CDR1 and CDR2: SGHTA, FQGTGA. CDR3 residues: CASSLTTGSTEAFF. In nucleotides, the CDR3 is TGTGCCAGCAGCTTAACGACAGGGTCCACTGAAGCTTTCTTT.

The genes are TRBV7-2 and TRBJ2-7; a possible D gene is TRBD1 (5 bases). CDR1 SGHTA and CDR2 FQGNSA come from the germline V gene. Trimming shortened V by 0 bases and J by 2 bases, and 14 bases separated the two germline ends. This CDR3 has 16 amino acids. The CDR3 DNA sequence: TGTGCCAGCAGCTTAGCCCTCAGCCAGGGCGCCTACGAGCAGTACTTC. Protein product: CASSLALSQGAYEQYF.

J is TRBJ2-7 and V is TRBV7-2; D not resolved. Trimming removed 3 bases at V and 1 base at J, with 13 bases between. Per germline, CDR1 SGHTA and CDR2 FQGNSA. This CDR3 spans 15 amino acids. The CDR3 DNA follows: TGTGCCAGCAGCTTTGGTCCAGGTTCTTCCTACGAGCAGTACTTC. Translation gives CASSFGPGSSYEQYF.

The rearrangement links TRBV6-6 to TRBJ1-4, with TRBD1 identical over 7 bases. The CDR3 covers 15 residues. Trimming removed 5 bases from V and 5 bases from J; junction bases left unmatched: 8. Germline CDR1 MNHNY, CDR2 SVGAGI (reference sequence). As DNA, the CDR3 is TGTGCCAGCAGTCCCCAGCAGGGGGAAAATGAAAAACTGTTTTTT. Its protein product is CASSPQQGENEKLFF.

This clone was counted between two and nine times. This chain uses TRBV19 with TRBJ1-2, with 8 bases aligning to TRBD1. The CDR3 extends over 14 amino acids. The trim removed 1 base at V and 4 bases at J, leaving 2 bases unmatched. Germline V lookup: CDR1 LNHDA, CDR2 SQIVND (reference sequence). The DNA for the CDR3 is TGTGCCAGTAGTATAGGGACAGGGCTCTATGGCTACACCTTC. It translates to CASSIGTGLYGYTF.

The chain links TRBV7-2 to TRBJ1-1, with D unresolved. Trimming shortened V by 3 bases and J by 0 bases, and 5 bases separated the two germline ends. The CDR3 extends over 13 amino acids. Per the germline V gene, CDR1 is SGHTA and CDR2 is FQGNSA. CDR3 nucleotides: TGTGCCAGCAGCTTTTTATTGAACACTGAAGCTTTCTTT. It specifies CASSFLLNTEAFF.

This sequence joins TRBV9 and TRBJ2-5; D uncertain. The assigned J gene may be wrong: the sequence end matches TRBJ2-7 better. The CDR3 length is 13 residues. The germline V gene has CDR1 SGDLS and CDR2 YYNGEE. For the CDR3, the DNA is TGTGCCAGCAGCGTTAACGGTCTCTACGAGCAGTACTTC. As protein: CASSVNGLYEQYF.